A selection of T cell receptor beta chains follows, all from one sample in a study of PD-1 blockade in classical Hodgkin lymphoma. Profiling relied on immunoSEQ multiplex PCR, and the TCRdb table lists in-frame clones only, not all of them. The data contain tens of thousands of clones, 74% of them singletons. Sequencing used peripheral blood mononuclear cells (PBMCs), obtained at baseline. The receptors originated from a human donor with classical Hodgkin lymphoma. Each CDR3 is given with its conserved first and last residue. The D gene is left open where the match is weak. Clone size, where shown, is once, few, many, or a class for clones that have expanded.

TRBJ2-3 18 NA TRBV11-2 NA TGTGCCAGCAGCCTATTCCTGGCGGGCGCCCCCGCCACAGATACGCAGTATTTT CASSLFLAGAPATDTQYF
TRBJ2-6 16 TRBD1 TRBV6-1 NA TGTGCCAGCAGTGTGGACAGGGGGCCTGGGGCCAACGTCCTGACTTTC CASSVDRGPGANVLTF
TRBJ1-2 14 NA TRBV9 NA TGTGCCAGCAGCCCCACGACAGGAGACTATGGCTACACCTTC CASSPTTGDYGYTF
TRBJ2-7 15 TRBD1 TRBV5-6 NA TGTGCCAGCAGCTCGGGGACAGCATACTCCTACGAGCAGTACTTC CASSSGTAYSYEQYF
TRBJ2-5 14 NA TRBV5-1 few TGCGCCAGCAGCTTGACAGGGAACCAAGAGACCCAGTACTTC CASSLTGNQETQYF
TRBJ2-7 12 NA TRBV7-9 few TGTGCCAGCAGCCCTCCGGCGGGCGAGCAGTACTTC CASSPPAGEQYF
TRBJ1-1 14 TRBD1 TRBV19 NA TGTGCCAGTAGTGTACAGGGGCCGTCGACTGAAGCTTTCTTT CASSVQGPSTEAFF
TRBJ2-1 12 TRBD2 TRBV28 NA TGTGTCACCGGGGAGGGTGTGAATGAGCAGTTCTTC CVTGEGVNEQFF
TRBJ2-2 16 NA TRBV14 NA TGTGCCAGCAGCCAAGTGAGTTCCCCGAACACCGGGGAGCTGTTTTTT CASSQVSSPNTGELFF
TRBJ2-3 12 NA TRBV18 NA TGTGCCAGCTCACCAGAGGCAGATACGCAGTATTTT CASSPEADTQYF
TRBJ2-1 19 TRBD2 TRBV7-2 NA TGTGCCAGCAGCTTAGGACTGGGGCTAGCGGGCAGACTTAACAATGAGCAGTTCTTC CASSLGLGLAGRLNNEQFF
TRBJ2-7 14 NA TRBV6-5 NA TGTGCCAGCAGTTACTCGGCAGGGAGCGGCGAGCAGTACTTC CASSYSAGSGEQYF
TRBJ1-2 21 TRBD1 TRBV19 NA TGTGCCAGTAGTATAGATCTATGGGGGGGTTTCGGACAGGGGACGTTCTATGGCTACACCTTC CASSIDLWGGFGQGTFYGYTF
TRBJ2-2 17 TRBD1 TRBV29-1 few TGCAGCGTTGATGGTGGTCCGGGACAGGGGGCATCCGGGGAGCTGTTTTTT CSVDGGPGQGASGELFF
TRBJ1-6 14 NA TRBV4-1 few TGCGCCAGCAGCCAAGACAGGGGCAATTCACCCCTCCACTTT CASSQDRGNSPLHF
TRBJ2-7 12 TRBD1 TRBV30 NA TGTGCCTGGAGTGGGGGACAGGGAGAGCAGTACTTC CAWSGGQGEQYF
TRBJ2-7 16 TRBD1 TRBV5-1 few TGCGCCAGCAGCCCCGCGGTAGGGGGCGTTTCTTACGAGCAGTACTTC CASSPAVGGVSYEQYF
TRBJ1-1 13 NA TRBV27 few TGTGCCAGCAGTTGGGATCTGAACACTGAAGCTTTCTTT CASSWDLNTEAFF
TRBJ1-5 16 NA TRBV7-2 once TGTGCCAGCAGCTTAGTGGGGGGCTCGGGCAATCAGCCCCAGCATTTT CASSLVGGSGNQPQHF
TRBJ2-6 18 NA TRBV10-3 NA TGTGCCATCAGTTGCCTCCCCTGTATACAAAGTCGGGCCAACGTCCTGACTTTC CAISCLPCIQSRANVLTF
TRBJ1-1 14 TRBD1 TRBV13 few TGTGCCAGCAGCCCCTCGCCAGGGGGAACTGAAGCTTTCTTT CASSPSPGGTEAFF
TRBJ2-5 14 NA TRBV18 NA TGTGCCAGCTCACCCGGGACGGATTTAGGGACCCAGTACTTC CASSPGTDLGTQYF
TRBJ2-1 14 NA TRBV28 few TGTGCCAGCCTGCGCGGGGTAGCAGTCAATGAGCAGTTCTTC CASLRGVAVNEQFF
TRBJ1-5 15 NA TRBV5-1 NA TGCGCCAGCAGCCGAGAACCCAGGGAGGGGCAGCCCCAGCATTTT CASSREPREGQPQHF
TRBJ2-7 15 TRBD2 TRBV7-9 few TGTGCCAGCAGCTTACTAGCGGGGGGGCCCTACGAGCAGTACTTC CASSLLAGGPYEQYF
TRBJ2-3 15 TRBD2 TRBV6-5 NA TGTGCCAGCAGTTTGCTAGCGGGGGGCCCCGATACGCAGTATTTT CASSLLAGGPDTQYF
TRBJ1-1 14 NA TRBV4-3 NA TGCGCCAGCAGCCAAGAGACTGGGACCACTGAAGCTTTCTTT CASSQETGTTEAFF
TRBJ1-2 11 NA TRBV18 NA TGTGCCAGCTCGGCGGGCTATGGCTACACCTTC CASSAGYGYTF
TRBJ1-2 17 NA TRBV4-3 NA TGCGCCAGCAGCCAAGAAACGATCGGAGTTTCGCACTATGGCTACACCTTC CASSQETIGVSHYGYTF
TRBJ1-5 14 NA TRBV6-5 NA TGTGCCAGAGCCGGGGCAGGGCGGCATCAGCCCCAGCATTTT CARAGAGRHQPQHF
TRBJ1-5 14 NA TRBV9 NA TGTGCCAGCAGCGATGTCGGGGGCAATCAGCCCCAGCATTTT CASSDVGGNQPQHF
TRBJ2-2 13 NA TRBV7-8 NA TGTGCCAGCAGCTCCCATCGTGACGGGGAGCTGTTTTTT CASSSHRDGELFF
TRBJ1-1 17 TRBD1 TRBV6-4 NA TGTGCCAGCAGTGACTCGAGAAAGACAGGGGGCTTTACTGAAGCTTTCTTT CASSDSRKTGGFTEAFF
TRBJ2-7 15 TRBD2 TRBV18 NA TGTGCCAGCTCACTTACGAGCGGGGGGATCCACGAGCAGTACTTC CASSLTSGGIHEQYF
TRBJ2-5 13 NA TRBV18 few TGTGCCAGCTCACCACCAGGAGAAGAGACCCAGTACTTC CASSPPGEETQYF
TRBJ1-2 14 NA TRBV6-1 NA TGTGCCAGCAGTGAATTGGGGAGTCACTATGGCTACACCTTC CASSELGSHYGYTF
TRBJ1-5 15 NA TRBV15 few TGTGCCACCAGCAGAGATTACGCTGGCAATCAGCCCCAGCATTTT CATSRDYAGNQPQHF
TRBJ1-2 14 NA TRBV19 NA TGTGCCAGTAGTATCGGGACGGTGAACTATGGCTACACCTTC CASSIGTVNYGYTF
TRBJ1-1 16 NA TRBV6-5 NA TGTGCCAGCAGTTACTCGGTCGCAGGGGCTCGAACTGAAGCTTTCTTT CASSYSVAGARTEAFF
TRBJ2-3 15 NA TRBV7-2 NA TGTGCCAGCAGCTTAGAGGGGCGGAGAACAGATACGCAGTATTTT CASSLEGRRTDTQYF
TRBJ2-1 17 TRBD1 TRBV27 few TGTGCCAGCAGTTTACAGGACAGGGGTCGCCCCTACAATGAGCAGTTCTTC CASSLQDRGRPYNEQFF
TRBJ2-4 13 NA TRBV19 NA TGTGCCAGTAGTACAGGGGCCAAAAACATTCAGTACTTC CASSTGAKNIQYF
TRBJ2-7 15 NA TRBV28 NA TGTGCCAGCAGGTACATGGGGGGAGCGGGCTACGAGCAGTACTTC CASRYMGGAGYEQYF
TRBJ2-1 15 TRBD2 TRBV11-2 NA TGTGCCAGCAGCCCTGGGACTAGCGGGAGTGTTGAGCAGTTCTTC CASSPGTSGSVEQFF
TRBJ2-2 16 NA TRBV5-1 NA TGCGCCAGCAGCCCGGGGGCTAGCGCGAACACCGGGGAGCTGTTTTTT CASSPGASANTGELFF
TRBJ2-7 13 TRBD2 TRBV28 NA TGTGCCAGCAGTTTCACTAGCGGCTACGAGCAGTACTTC CASSFTSGYEQYF
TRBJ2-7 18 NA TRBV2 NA TGTGCCAGCAGTGATTCCATGGGTGAGACAACCTTTTTCTACGAGCAGTACTTC CASSDSMGETTFFYEQYF
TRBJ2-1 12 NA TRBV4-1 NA TGTGCCAGCAGCCCGACGAACAATGAGCAGTTCTTC CASSPTNNEQFF
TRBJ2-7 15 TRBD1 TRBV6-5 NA TGTGCCAGCAAAGAAGACAGGGGGGTCTCCTACGAGCAGTACTTC CASKEDRGVSYEQYF
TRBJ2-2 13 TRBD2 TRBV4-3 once TGCGCCGCGGGCGGGAGGCCCACCGGGGAGCTGTTTTTT CAAGGRPTGELFF
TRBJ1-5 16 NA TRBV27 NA TGTGCCAGCAGTTTGGCGACGGGTACGAGCAATCAGCCCCAGCATTTT CASSLATGTSNQPQHF
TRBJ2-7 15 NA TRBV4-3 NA TGCGCCAGCAGCCAAGATCGAGAGGGGCTCTACGAGCAGTACTTC CASSQDREGLYEQYF
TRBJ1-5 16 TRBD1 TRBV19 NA TGTGCCAGTAGACCCCCGGCCAGGGGGCCGGTGGAGCCCCAGCATTTT CASRPPARGPVEPQHF
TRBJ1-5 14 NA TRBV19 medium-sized TGTGCCAGTAGTACAGGACCTAGCAATCAGCCCCAGCATTTT CASSTGPSNQPQHF
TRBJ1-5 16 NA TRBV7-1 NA TGTGCCAGCAGCTTGGGGCCAGCTTCTCGCAATCAGCCCCAGCATTTT CASSLGPASRNQPQHF
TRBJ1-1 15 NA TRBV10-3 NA TGTGCCATCAGTTCTCTCTCGGGGGAAAACACTGAAGCTTTCTTT CAISSLSGENTEAFF
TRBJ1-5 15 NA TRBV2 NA TGTGCCAGCAGTGAAACATCACAGGGACGGCAGCCCCAGCATTTT CASSETSQGRQPQHF
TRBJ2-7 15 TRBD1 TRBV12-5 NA TGTGCTAGTGGTTTATACAGGGGGATTTCCTACGAGCAGTACTTC CASGLYRGISYEQYF
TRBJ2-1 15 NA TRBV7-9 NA TGTGCCAGCAGCTTAGGCCAGACCGACAGGGGAGGGCTGTTCTTC CASSLGQTDRGGLFF